The 5 T cell receptor beta chains in this list originate from one sample, sequenced in a study of tumor-infiltrating lymphocytes in primary liver carcinoma. For blood RNA, unsorted whole blood served as the source, and germline DNA was extracted too. The template, 500 ng total RNA, yielded TCR beta cDNA made with a constant-region primer. ARM-PCR, slightly modified, supplied the TCR beta libraries through three nested multiplex PCR rounds. Amplification in the first two PCR rounds was performed using TRBV1-TRBV30 forward primers and a C-beta reverse primer for 10 cycles each. TCRdb reanalysed the multiplex PCR reads using MiXCR and keeps one entry per CDR3 protein. This sample carries over 250,000 distinct CDR3 sequences, 50% to 60% of them seen once, and the ten largest clones take 15% to 20%. The sequencing sample was made of peripheral blood. The receptors come from a woman between 25 and 40 years old with primary liver carcinoma and hepatitis B virus infection.

This rearrangement joins TRBV6-5 to TRBJ2-2; TRBD1 is a possible D gene (5 bases). Germline V gives CDR1 MNHEY, CDR2 SVGAGI. The CDR3 contains 14 residues. Trimming took off 7 bases at V and 6 bases at J, with 15 bases between the two ends. The CDR3 is CASTKFREAGELFF. For the CDR3, the DNA is TGTGCCAGCACCAAGTTCAGGGAAGCCGGGGAGCTGTTTTTT.

This chain uses TRBV28 with TRBJ2-5, with a possible D match to TRBD1 (6 bases). This CDR3 contains 13 residues. Germline V gene lookup returns CDR1 MDHEN and CDR2 SYDVKM. The germline V and J ends were trimmed by 6 bases and 5 bases, with 13 bases remaining between them. Here the CDR3 reads CASRIQGIETQYF. DNA of the CDR3: TGTGCCAGCAGAATACAGGGAATCGAGACCCAGTACTTC.

The chain employs TRBV11-3 and TRBJ2-2; D is unresolved. The CDR3 is 16 residues long. CDR1 and CDR2 (germline): SGHNT, YENEEA. Trimming took off 6 bases at V and 1 base at J, with 15 bases between the two ends. CDR3 loop: CASSPQSIGNTGELFF. CDR3 sequence (DNA): TGTGCCAGCAGTCCCCAGTCAATAGGGAACACCGGGGAGCTGTTTTTT.

For this clonotype: Likely a read error: the CDR3 ends without its conserved phenylalanine or tryptophan. The chain couples TRBV12-3 or TRBV12-4 to TRBJ2-7; 8 bases are a match to TRBD1. The J segment lost 2 bases and the V segment lost 9 bases, leaving 9 bases of the junction unmatched. This CDR3 comprises 14 residues. The CDR3 DNA sequence: TGTGCCAGTAGTACCGGGACAGGACCCTACGAGCAGTACTTA. It yields the protein CASSTGTGPYEQYL.

The chain carries TRBV18 and TRBJ2-3; no definite D call. The CDR3 extends over 14 amino acids. The germline CDR1 and CDR2 sequences are KGHSH and LQKENI. Trimming cost V 8 bases and J 0 bases, with 12 bases left between them. The CDR3: CASPLFGSTDTQYF. CDR3 nucleotides: TGTGCCAGCCCACTATTTGGGAGCACAGATACGCAGTATTTT.